This T cell receptor (beta chain) was captured in a study of regulatory T cells in long-lasting Graves disease. Study background: Patients with new Graves' disease had used antithyroid drugs below 3 months.

Time point meaning: newly diagnosed GD, antithyroid drugs for less than 3 months. Preparation of the TCR library used RNA extracted from PBMCs. Findings and limits, study-wide: Accuracy was possibly reduced by small sample size. There were preferences for TRBV28, TRBJ1-2 and TRBJ2-5 in persistent disease.

This CDR3 is 15 amino acids long. V shed 6 bases, J shed 0 bases, and the junction held 6 bases outside the gene matches. Germline V lookup: CDR1 DFQATT, CDR2 SNEGSKA (reference sequence). Assembly of TCR beta libraries relied on iRepertoire HTBI primers together with Arm-PCR of CDR3 regions. TCRdb independently ran MiXCR on the multiplex PCR reads; one entry per CDR3 protein. Among fewer than 650,000 distinct CDR3 sequences, around 15% were seen once, and the ten largest hold approximately 20%. This clonotype was seen repeatedly, ten times or more. Its target is unknown. These data were also filed under a second study, of T cells in Graves' hyperthyroidism and ophthalmopathy. That study reports: HTBI primers were used for first-round RT-PCR of the TCR CDR3.

The rearrangement links TRBV20-1 to TRBJ1-1, with TRBD1 matching over 11 bases. The sample here was peripheral blood mononuclear cells (PBMCs), taken at new diagnosis, from a patient treated with antithyroid drugs. The receptor was derived from a woman in her 30s with Graves disease. CDR3 sequence reads: CSAPGQGALNTEAFF. The CDR3 bases are TGCAGTGCCCCTGGACAGGGGGCCTTGAACACTGAAGCTTTCTTT.